A selection of T cell receptor beta chains follows, all from one sample in a study of cytomegalovirus exposure and HLA in healthy donors. Profiled with immunoSEQ multiplex PCR; TCRdb holds only in-frame clones, not every one. The sample has approximately 100,000 clones, around 82% seen once; the top ten hold about 1.7%. Sequenced material: PBMCs. Receptor source: a woman between 40 and 55 years old in good health and CMV-seronegative. CDR3s include the opening cysteine and the closing phenylalanine or tryptophan. The D gene is left open where the match is weak. Clone size is given for some rows only: seen once, a few or many times, or a class if the clone is expanded.

d_gene: -; j_gene: TRBJ2-7; abundance: few; v_gene: TRBV4-3; CDR3nt: TGCGCCAGCAGCCAATCCCGGACTCCCTCCTACGAGCAGTACTTC; CDR3aa: CASSQSRTPSYEQYF
d_gene: -; j_gene: TRBJ2-1; abundance: -; v_gene: TRBV7-2; CDR3nt: TGTGCCAGCTCTCTTCAGAATGAGCAGTTCTTC; CDR3aa: CASSLQNEQFF
d_gene: TRBD1; j_gene: TRBJ1-2; abundance: -; v_gene: TRBV25-1; CDR3nt: TGTGCCAGCAGTGAACTCGGGACAGTCTATGGCTACACCTTC; CDR3aa: CASSELGTVYGYTF
d_gene: -; j_gene: TRBJ2-5; abundance: -; v_gene: TRBV7-2; CDR3nt: TGTGCCAGCAGCGGGGAGGTGTGGGAAGAGACCCAGTACTTC; CDR3aa: CASSGEVWEETQYF
d_gene: TRBD2; j_gene: TRBJ2-1; abundance: -; v_gene: TRBV13; CDR3nt: TGTGCCAGCAGCCCTAGACTAGCGGGACGTGCCTACAATGAGCAGTTCTTC; CDR3aa: CASSPRLAGRAYNEQFF
d_gene: -; j_gene: TRBJ2-7; abundance: -; v_gene: TRBV6-5; CDR3nt: TGTGCCAGCAGTTCCGTCCTAGGGAGTCAGCTCTACGAGCAGTACTTC; CDR3aa: CASSSVLGSQLYEQYF
d_gene: TRBD2; j_gene: TRBJ2-7; abundance: -; v_gene: TRBV5-5; CDR3nt: TGTGCCAGCAGCTTGGCCGGGAAGGGAGGGTTTATCTACGAGCAGTACTTC; CDR3aa: CASSLAGKGGFIYEQYF
d_gene: TRBD1; j_gene: TRBJ1-2; abundance: -; v_gene: TRBV27; CDR3nt: TGTGCCAGCAGTTTCAACAGGGGCCTCTATGGCTACACCTTC; CDR3aa: CASSFNRGLYGYTF
d_gene: TRBD1; j_gene: TRBJ1-4; abundance: -; v_gene: TRBV5-1; CDR3nt: TGCGCCAGCAGCTTGGCGGGACAGGGGAGTGAAAAACTGTTTTTT; CDR3aa: CASSLAGQGSEKLFF
d_gene: TRBD2; j_gene: TRBJ2-7; abundance: -; v_gene: TRBV13; CDR3nt: TGTGCCAGCAGCTTAGGGGTAGTTGGTAGCGGGAGTTCCTACGAGCAGTACTTC; CDR3aa: CASSLGVVGSGSSYEQYF
d_gene: TRBD2; j_gene: TRBJ2-5; abundance: few; v_gene: TRBV5-4; CDR3nt: TGTGCCAGCAGCTTTAGGGTAGCCGGGAGGGAGACCCAGTACTTC; CDR3aa: CASSFRVAGRETQYF
d_gene: TRBD1; j_gene: TRBJ2-7; abundance: once; v_gene: TRBV2; CDR3nt: TGTGCCAGCAGCGCCGGGACAGGGGACTTCTACGAGCAGTACTTC; CDR3aa: CASSAGTGDFYEQYF
d_gene: -; j_gene: TRBJ1-2; abundance: -; v_gene: TRBV9; CDR3nt: TGTGCCAGCAGCGTGGACAGCTCTGTTTCATATGGCTACACCTTC; CDR3aa: CASSVDSSVSYGYTF
d_gene: TRBD2; j_gene: TRBJ2-1; abundance: -; v_gene: TRBV27; CDR3nt: TGTGCCAGCAGCCGGGGGACTAGCGGAAGATACAATGAGCAGTTCTTC; CDR3aa: CASSRGTSGRYNEQFF
d_gene: TRBD2; j_gene: TRBJ2-7; abundance: once; v_gene: TRBV9; CDR3nt: TGTGCCAGCAGCGTAGTAAGTGCGGGGGGCGAGCAGTACTTC; CDR3aa: CASSVVSAGGEQYF
d_gene: TRBD2; j_gene: TRBJ2-1; abundance: -; v_gene: TRBV28; CDR3nt: TGTGCCAGCACCCCTACTCGAGTAGCGGGAGTTGGCAATGAGCAGTTCTTC; CDR3aa: CASTPTRVAGVGNEQFF
d_gene: -; j_gene: TRBJ2-6; abundance: -; v_gene: TRBV6-5; CDR3nt: TGTGCCAGCGGGGGGGCTTCTGGGGCCAACGTCCTGACTTTC; CDR3aa: CASGGASGANVLTF
d_gene: TRBD1; j_gene: TRBJ2-7; abundance: few; v_gene: TRBV7-9; CDR3nt: TGCGCCAGCAGCCAGGAGCCACAGGGGTCACCCTACGAGCAGTACTTC; CDR3aa: CASSQEPQGSPYEQYF
d_gene: -; j_gene: TRBJ1-4; abundance: few; v_gene: TRBV7-9; CDR3nt: TGTGCCAGCAGCTTAGGTCTAGGGAGATTCTATGAAAAACTGTTTTTT; CDR3aa: CASSLGLGRFYEKLFF
d_gene: TRBD2; j_gene: TRBJ2-1; abundance: -; v_gene: TRBV11-2; CDR3nt: TGTGCCAGCAGCGCTCCGGGACTAGCGGGAGGGCTTGAGCAGTTCTTC; CDR3aa: CASSAPGLAGGLEQFF
d_gene: TRBD1; j_gene: TRBJ2-5; abundance: -; v_gene: TRBV7-2; CDR3nt: TGTGCCAGCAGCGCAGGGACAGGGAGGTTAACCCAGTACTTC; CDR3aa: CASSAGTGRLTQYF
d_gene: TRBD1; j_gene: TRBJ1-1; abundance: -; v_gene: TRBV7-2; CDR3nt: TGTGCCAGCAGCCTTAGGACAGGGGGCACTGAAGCTTTCTTT; CDR3aa: CASSLRTGGTEAFF
d_gene: TRBD2; j_gene: TRBJ2-7; abundance: few; v_gene: TRBV5-1; CDR3nt: TGCGCCAGCAGCACCACTAGCGGGAGGTTACCCGAGCAGTACTTC; CDR3aa: CASSTTSGRLPEQYF
d_gene: TRBD2; j_gene: TRBJ2-4; abundance: -; v_gene: TRBV16; CDR3nt: TGTGCCAGCAGCCAATTTAGCGGGAGGGCCAAAAACATTCAGTACTTC; CDR3aa: CASSQFSGRAKNIQYF
d_gene: -; j_gene: TRBJ1-2; abundance: -; v_gene: TRBV6-6; CDR3nt: TGTGCCAGCAGTCCTCAGTATAACTATGGCTACACCTTC; CDR3aa: CASSPQYNYGYTF
d_gene: -; j_gene: TRBJ1-2; abundance: -; v_gene: TRBV11-1; CDR3nt: TGTGCCAGCAGCTTAAACACCCTCCCCCCAGTTGGCTACACCTTC; CDR3aa: CASSLNTLPPVGYTF
d_gene: -; j_gene: TRBJ2-1; abundance: -; v_gene: TRBV27; CDR3nt: TGTGCCAGCAGTTTAGTTGGCGGGATCTCAGGTGACAATGAGCAGTTCTTC; CDR3aa: CASSLVGGISGDNEQFF
d_gene: -; j_gene: TRBJ2-7; abundance: -; v_gene: TRBV19; CDR3nt: TGTGCCAGTAGTCGCCTCGGGGGCAGGGGGTCCTACGAGCAGTACTTC; CDR3aa: CASSRLGGRGSYEQYF
d_gene: -; j_gene: TRBJ2-7; abundance: once; v_gene: TRBV4-3; CDR3nt: TGCGCCAGCAGCCAGGGTACAGGGTGGGTTCACGAGCAGTACTTC; CDR3aa: CASSQGTGWVHEQYF
d_gene: TRBD1; j_gene: TRBJ1-5; abundance: -; v_gene: TRBV2; CDR3nt: TGTGCCAGCAGTTTGACAGGGAATCAGCCCCAGCATTTT; CDR3aa: CASSLTGNQPQHF
d_gene: -; j_gene: TRBJ2-7; abundance: -; v_gene: TRBV7-9; CDR3nt: TGTTCCAGCAGCTTAGTTGGCCCCTACGAGCAGTACTTC; CDR3aa: CSSSLVGPYEQYF
d_gene: -; j_gene: TRBJ1-1; abundance: -; v_gene: TRBV7-2; CDR3nt: TGTGCCAGCAGCTTACAGAAGAACACTGAAGCTTTCTTT; CDR3aa: CASSLQKNTEAFF
d_gene: -; j_gene: TRBJ2-3; abundance: -; v_gene: TRBV4-3; CDR3nt: TGCGCCAGCAGCCAAGCACGCGGGGATACGCAGTATTTT; CDR3aa: CASSQARGDTQYF
d_gene: TRBD1; j_gene: TRBJ1-1; abundance: -; v_gene: TRBV27; CDR3nt: TGTGCCAGCTCCCAGGGGGCTTTGAACACTGAAGCTTTCTTT; CDR3aa: CASSQGALNTEAFF
d_gene: -; j_gene: TRBJ2-7; abundance: once; v_gene: TRBV6-6; CDR3nt: TGTGCCAGCACAGACCCCGGAGACCGGCAGTACTTC; CDR3aa: CASTDPGDRQYF
d_gene: -; j_gene: TRBJ1-1; abundance: -; v_gene: TRBV9; CDR3nt: TGTGCCAGCAGCGTTTCCCCGGGTACTGAAGCTTTCTTT; CDR3aa: CASSVSPGTEAFF
d_gene: -; j_gene: TRBJ2-5; abundance: -; v_gene: TRBV10-3; CDR3nt: TGTGCCATCAGTGAGCCTGGCCCCCAAGAGACCCAGTACTTC; CDR3aa: CAISEPGPQETQYF
d_gene: TRBD2; j_gene: TRBJ2-1; abundance: -; v_gene: TRBV11-3; CDR3nt: TGTGCCAGCAGCTTCGGGAGGGAGCAGTTCTTC; CDR3aa: CASSFGREQFF
d_gene: -; j_gene: TRBJ1-3; abundance: -; v_gene: TRBV5-6; CDR3nt: TGTGCCAGCCTAAGCGGGATCTCTGGAAACACCATATATTTT; CDR3aa: CASLSGISGNTIYF
d_gene: -; j_gene: TRBJ2-7; abundance: -; v_gene: TRBV28; CDR3nt: TGTGCCAGCAGTTTGGGGCAGGTCCACGAGCAGTACTTC; CDR3aa: CASSLGQVHEQYF
d_gene: -; j_gene: TRBJ1-1; abundance: -; v_gene: TRBV6-6; CDR3nt: TGTGCCAGCAGTCGTAATGAAGCTTTCTTT; CDR3aa: CASSRNEAFF
d_gene: -; j_gene: TRBJ1-6; abundance: -; v_gene: TRBV4-3; CDR3nt: TGCGCCAGCAGCCAAGATCGAACGCGGCCACCGGCCCTCCACTTT; CDR3aa: CASSQDRTRPPALHF
d_gene: TRBD2; j_gene: TRBJ2-2; abundance: once; v_gene: TRBV5-5; CDR3nt: TGTGCCAGCAGCTTGGGACTAGCGGGAGGGTACACCGGGGAGCTGTTTTTT; CDR3aa: CASSLGLAGGYTGELFF
d_gene: -; j_gene: TRBJ2-7; abundance: once; v_gene: TRBV28; CDR3nt: TGTGCCAGCAGTAATCAGCGGGTTTACGAGCAGTACTTC; CDR3aa: CASSNQRVYEQYF
d_gene: -; j_gene: TRBJ2-1; abundance: once; v_gene: TRBV5-1; CDR3nt: TGCGCCAGCAGCCTGACGTCGGGAGCCTCCTACAATGAGCAGTTCTTC; CDR3aa: CASSLTSGASYNEQFF
d_gene: TRBD1; j_gene: TRBJ1-2; abundance: -; v_gene: TRBV28; CDR3nt: TGTGCCAGCAGTTTGCATTCAGGGACAGGTGGCTACACCTTC; CDR3aa: CASSLHSGTGGYTF
d_gene: -; j_gene: TRBJ2-5; abundance: -; v_gene: TRBV5-6; CDR3nt: TGTGCCAGCAGCTTCACGGGGAAGGAGGAGACCCAGTACTTC; CDR3aa: CASSFTGKEETQYF
d_gene: TRBD1; j_gene: TRBJ1-5; abundance: -; v_gene: TRBV28; CDR3nt: TGTGCCAGCAGTTCCGGGACAGAAGAAGATCAGCCCCAGCATTTT; CDR3aa: CASSSGTEEDQPQHF
d_gene: -; j_gene: TRBJ1-4; abundance: -; v_gene: TRBV4-1; CDR3nt: TGCGCCGGCCGCAGGGCTTTTAATGAAAAACTGTTTTTT; CDR3aa: CAGRRAFNEKLFF
d_gene: TRBD1; j_gene: TRBJ2-7; abundance: -; v_gene: TRBV7-9; CDR3nt: TGTGCCAGCAGCTTATCCGGACAGGGCACCTACGAGCAGTACTTC; CDR3aa: CASSLSGQGTYEQYF
d_gene: -; j_gene: TRBJ2-3; abundance: -; v_gene: TRBV6-5; CDR3nt: TGTGCCAGCAGCAAAGGCAGGGCCGCAGATACGCAGTATTTT; CDR3aa: CASSKGRAADTQYF
d_gene: TRBD1; j_gene: TRBJ2-2; abundance: few; v_gene: TRBV2; CDR3nt: TGTGCCACCGTAGGGGGCCTACCAGCCGGGGAGCTGTTTTTT; CDR3aa: CATVGGLPAGELFF
d_gene: -; j_gene: TRBJ1-5; abundance: -; v_gene: TRBV19; CDR3nt: TGTGCCAGTACCCCCGACAGCGTTTATCAGCCCCAGCATTTT; CDR3aa: CASTPDSVYQPQHF
d_gene: -; j_gene: TRBJ1-5; abundance: once; v_gene: TRBV19; CDR3nt: TGTGCCAGCCGCAGGGCTACCCATAGCAATCAGCCCCAGCATTTT; CDR3aa: CASRRATHSNQPQHF